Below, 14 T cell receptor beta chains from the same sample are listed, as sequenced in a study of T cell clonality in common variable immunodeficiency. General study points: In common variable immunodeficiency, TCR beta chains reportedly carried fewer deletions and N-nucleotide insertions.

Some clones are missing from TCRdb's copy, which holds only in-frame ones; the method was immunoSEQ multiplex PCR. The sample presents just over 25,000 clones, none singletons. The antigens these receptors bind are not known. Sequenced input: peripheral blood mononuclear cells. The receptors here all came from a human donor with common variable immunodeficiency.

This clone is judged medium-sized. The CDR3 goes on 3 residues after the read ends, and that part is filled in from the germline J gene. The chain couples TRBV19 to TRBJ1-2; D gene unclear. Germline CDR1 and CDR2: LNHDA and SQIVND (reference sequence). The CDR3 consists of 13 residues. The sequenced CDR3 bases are TGTGCCAGTAGTATCGGGTTAGCGGGAGGC. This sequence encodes CASSIGLAGG. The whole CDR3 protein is CASSIGLAGGYTF.

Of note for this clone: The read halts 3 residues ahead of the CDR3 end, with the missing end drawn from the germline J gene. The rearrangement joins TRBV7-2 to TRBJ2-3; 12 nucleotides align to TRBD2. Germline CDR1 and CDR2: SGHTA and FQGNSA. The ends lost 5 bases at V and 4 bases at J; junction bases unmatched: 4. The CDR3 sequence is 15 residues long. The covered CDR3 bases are TGTGCCAGCAGCCCCCTAGCGGGGGGGCCAGATACG. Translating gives CASSPLAGGPDT. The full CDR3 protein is CASSPLAGGPDTQYF.

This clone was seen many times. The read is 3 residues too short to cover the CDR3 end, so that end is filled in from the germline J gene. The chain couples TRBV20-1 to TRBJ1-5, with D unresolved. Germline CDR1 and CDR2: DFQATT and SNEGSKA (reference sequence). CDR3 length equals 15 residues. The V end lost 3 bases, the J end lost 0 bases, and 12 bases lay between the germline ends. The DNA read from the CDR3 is TGCAGTGCTAGTCGGCGGGGTTATAGCAATCAGCCC. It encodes CSASRRGYSNQP. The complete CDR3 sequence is CSASRRGYSNQPQHF.

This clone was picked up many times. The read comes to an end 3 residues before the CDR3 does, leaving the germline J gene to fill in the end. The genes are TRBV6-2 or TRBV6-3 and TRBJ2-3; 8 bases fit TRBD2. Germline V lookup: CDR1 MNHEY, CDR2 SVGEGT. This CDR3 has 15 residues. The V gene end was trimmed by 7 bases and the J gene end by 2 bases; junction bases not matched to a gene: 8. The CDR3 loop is CASTLRRGATDTQYF. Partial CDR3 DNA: TGTGCCAGCACCCTACGGCGGGGGGCCACAGATACG.

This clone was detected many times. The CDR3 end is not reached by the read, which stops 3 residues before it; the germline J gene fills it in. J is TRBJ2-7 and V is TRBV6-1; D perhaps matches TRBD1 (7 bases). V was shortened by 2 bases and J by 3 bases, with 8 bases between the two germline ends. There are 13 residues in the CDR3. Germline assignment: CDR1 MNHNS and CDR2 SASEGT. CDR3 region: CASSEQGGYEQYF. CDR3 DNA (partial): TGTGCCAGCAGTGAACAGGGGGGCTACGAG.

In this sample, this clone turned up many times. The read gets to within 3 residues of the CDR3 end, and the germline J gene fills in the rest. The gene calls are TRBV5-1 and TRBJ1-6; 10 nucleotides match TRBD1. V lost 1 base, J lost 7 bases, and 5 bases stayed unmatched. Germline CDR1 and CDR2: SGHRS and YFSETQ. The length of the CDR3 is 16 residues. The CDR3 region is CASSLPLGQGNSPLHF. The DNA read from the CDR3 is TGCGCCAGCAGCTTGCCATTGGGACAGGGGAATTCACCC.

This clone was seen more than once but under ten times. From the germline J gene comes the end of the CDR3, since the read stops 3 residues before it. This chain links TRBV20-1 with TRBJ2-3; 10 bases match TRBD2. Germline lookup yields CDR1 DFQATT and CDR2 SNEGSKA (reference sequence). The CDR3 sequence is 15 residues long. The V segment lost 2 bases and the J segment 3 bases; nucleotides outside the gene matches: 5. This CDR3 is CSARFPAGGTDTQYF. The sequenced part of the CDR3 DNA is TGCAGTGCTAGATTTCCAGCGGGAGGGACAGATACG.

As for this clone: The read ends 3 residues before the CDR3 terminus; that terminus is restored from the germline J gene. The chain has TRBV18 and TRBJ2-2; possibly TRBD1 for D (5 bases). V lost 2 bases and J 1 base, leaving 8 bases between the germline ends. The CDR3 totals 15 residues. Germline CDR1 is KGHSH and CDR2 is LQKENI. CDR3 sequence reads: CASSPTGQNTGELFF. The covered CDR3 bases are TGTGCCAGCTCACCAACAGGACAGAACACCGGGGAG.

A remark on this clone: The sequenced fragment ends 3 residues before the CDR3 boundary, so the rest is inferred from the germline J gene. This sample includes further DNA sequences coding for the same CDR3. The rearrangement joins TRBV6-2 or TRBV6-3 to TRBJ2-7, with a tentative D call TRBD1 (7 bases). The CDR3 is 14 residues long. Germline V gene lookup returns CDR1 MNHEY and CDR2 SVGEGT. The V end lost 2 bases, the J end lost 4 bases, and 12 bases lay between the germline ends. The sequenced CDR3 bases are TGTGCCAGCAGTTACGGCGGGACAGTGTACGAG. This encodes CASSYGGTVYE. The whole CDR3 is CASSYGGTVYEQYF.

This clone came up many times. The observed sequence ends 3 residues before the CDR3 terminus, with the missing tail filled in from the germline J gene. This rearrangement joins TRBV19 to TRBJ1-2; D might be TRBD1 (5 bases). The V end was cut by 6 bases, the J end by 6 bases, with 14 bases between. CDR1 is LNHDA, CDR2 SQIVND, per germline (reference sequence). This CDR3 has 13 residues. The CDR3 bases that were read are TGTGCCAGTAGAAAGACAGTCGCGGATGGC. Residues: CASRKTVADG. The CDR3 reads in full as CASRKTVADGYTF.

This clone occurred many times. Partial CDR3 DNA: TGTGCCAGCAGTGAATTTGGGACAGGGATGTACGAG. This translates into CASSEFGTGMYE. The whole CDR3 region reads CASSEFGTGMYEQYF. This chain uses TRBV6-1 with TRBJ2-7; 9 bases match TRBD1. Sequencing ends 3 residues short of the CDR3 end; the germline J gene provides the rest. V lost 2 bases and J lost 4; bases outside the gene matches: 6. CDR1 MNHNS and CDR2 SASEGT come from the germline V gene. The CDR3 is 15 amino acids.

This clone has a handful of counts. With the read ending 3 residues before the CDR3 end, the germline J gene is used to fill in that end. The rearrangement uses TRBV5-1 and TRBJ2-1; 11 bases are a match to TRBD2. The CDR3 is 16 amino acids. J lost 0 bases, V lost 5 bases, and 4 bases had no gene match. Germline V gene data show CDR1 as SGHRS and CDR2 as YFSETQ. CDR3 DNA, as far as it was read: TGCGCCAGCAGTCAAACTAGCGGGAGCTCCTACAATGAG. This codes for CASSQTSGSSYNE. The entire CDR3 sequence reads CASSQTSGSSYNEQFF.

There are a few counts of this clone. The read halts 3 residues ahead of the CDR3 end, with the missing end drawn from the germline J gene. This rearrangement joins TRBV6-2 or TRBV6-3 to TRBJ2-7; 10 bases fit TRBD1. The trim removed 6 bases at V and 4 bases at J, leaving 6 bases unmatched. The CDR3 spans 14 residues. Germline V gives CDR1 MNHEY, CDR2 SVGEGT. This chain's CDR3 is CASRGTGATYEQYF. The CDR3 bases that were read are TGTGCCAGCAGGGGGACAGGGGCGACATACGAG.

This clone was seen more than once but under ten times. CDR3 region: CSASGLAGIRETQYF. CDR3 bases read: TGCAGTGCAAGCGGGCTAGCGGGGATACGAGAGACC. The chain has TRBV20-1 and TRBJ2-5; 9 nucleotides align to TRBD2. The read terminates 3 residues before the CDR3 end, so the remaining end is supplied by the germline J gene. The CDR3 extends over 15 amino acids. The germline CDR1 and CDR2 sequences are DFQATT and SNEGSKA (reference sequence). After removal of 6 bases from V and 4 bases from J, the junction contained 12 bases not matched to a gene.